These 3 T cell receptor beta chains were sequenced from one sample in a study of T cell repertoires in cytomegalovirus infection. Their target antigens are unknown. TCRdb analysed the reads with MiXCR anew, one entry per CDR3 protein. The sample contains about 830,000 distinct CDR3 sequences, 30% to 35% of which appear only once. The material sequenced was cultured CD8+ T cells from PBMCs, taken from culture after CMV antigen stimulation. The receptors were gathered from a human donor in good health (CMV status not recorded). Some clones in this sample may be carry-over from other donors' samples.

The chain is built from TRBV10-3 and TRBJ1-1; TRBD1 agrees at 11 bases. The CDR3 runs to 14 residues. CDR1 is ENHRY, CDR2 SYGVKD, per germline. V was clipped by 6 bases and J by 2 bases; unmatched bases: 2. CDR3 sequence reads: CAIRWTGGNTEAFF. The DNA of the CDR3 is TGTGCCATCAGATGGACAGGGGGCAACACTGAAGCTTTCTTT.

This rearrangement joins TRBV7-9 to TRBJ2-3; 10 bases line up with TRBD2. There are 17 residues in the CDR3. Germline V gene data show CDR1 as SEHNR and CDR2 as FQNEAQ (reference sequence). With 5 bases clipped from V and 2 bases from J, the junction kept 10 bases outside the gene matches. CDR3 loop: CASSRSSGGAFTDTQYF. The DNA of the CDR3 is TGTGCCAGCAGCCGGTCTAGCGGGGGTGCATTCACAGATACGCAGTATTTT.

This clonotype was detected only a few times. The rearrangement links TRBV4-1 to TRBJ2-2, with D unresolved. Trimming took 0 bases from V and 8 from J, leaving 7 bases between them. Germline values: CDR1 MGHRA, CDR2 YSYEKL. This CDR3 comprises 13 residues. CDR3 bases: TGCGCCAGCAGCCAAGATCGAACAGGGGAGCTGTTTTTT. Its translation is CASSQDRTGELFF.